One and the same sample provided the 15 T cell receptor beta chains below, sequenced in a study of blood T cell repertoires in COVID-19. TCRdb's copy holds only in-frame clones and misses some; the assay was immunoSEQ multiplex PCR. The table has 250,000 or so clones, under 85% seen once. The specimen was peripheral blood. The receptors stem from a human donor in a cohort sampled during active COVID-19.

V usage is TRBV10-3 and J usage is TRBJ1-1; 8 bases are shared with TRBD1. Germline lookup yields CDR1 ENHRY and CDR2 SYGVKD. The CDR3 has 17 residues. V lost 7 bases, J lost 4 bases, and 17 bases stayed unmatched. CDR3: CAITKQSPGGAGTEAFF. As DNA, the CDR3 is TGTGCCATCACCAAGCAAAGCCCAGGGGGCGCGGGCACTGAAGCTTTCTTT.

The chain links TRBV11-2 to TRBJ2-5, with 11 bases identical to TRBD2. The CDR3 runs 14 residues. Trimming at V came to 0 bases and at J to 9 bases, leaving 3 bases not matched to a gene. Germline lookup yields CDR1 SGHAT and CDR2 FQNNGV. CDR3 nucleotide sequence: TGTGCCAGCAGCTTAGAACTAGCGGGAGTAGCCCAGTACTTC. Protein: CASSLELAGVAQYF.

This clone was observed a handful of times. The chain couples TRBV3-1 (or the pseudogene TRBV3-2) to TRBJ2-2; 10 bases line up with TRBD1. J was trimmed by 4 bases and V by 6 bases; bases with no gene match: 11. The CDR3 sequence is 17 residues long. Germline CDR1 is LGHDT and CDR2 is YNNKEL (reference sequence). CDR3 DNA sequence: TGTGCCAGCAGACGACACAAGGACAGGGGGACCACCGGGGAGCTGTTTTTT. This translates into CASRRHKDRGTTGELFF.

The table lists this clone with a count of one. A read error may be the cause here, since a much bigger clone is one base away. V is TRBV2 and J is TRBJ1-5; D remains unclear. The V end was cut by 6 bases, the J end by 2 bases, with 8 bases between. The CDR3 length is 13 residues. Germline values: CDR1 SNHLY, CDR2 FYNNEI. CDR3 loop: CASSFQGNQPQHF. CDR3 in DNA: TGTGCCAGCAGCTTCCAGGGCAATCAGCCCCAGCATTTT. The full variable domain, completed using reference TRBV2 and TRBJ1-5, is EPEVTQTPSHQVTQMGQEVILRCVPISNHLYFYWYRQILGQKVEFLVSFYNNEISEKSEIFDDQFSVERPDGSNFTLKIRSTKLEDSAMYFCASSFQGNQPQHFGDGTRLSIL.

This clone was seen once. V and J are TRBV5-1 and TRBJ2-7; 7 bases are shared with TRBD1. The CDR3 spans 14 residues. Per the germline V gene, CDR1 is SGHRS and CDR2 is YFSETQ. Trimming took 3 bases from V and 0 from J; bases not matched to a gene: 3. The CDR3 loop is CASSWTGSSYEQYF. As DNA, the CDR3 is TGCGCCAGCAGCTGGACAGGAAGCTCCTACGAGCAGTACTTC. The variable domain in full, with the rest retrieved from reference TRBV5-1 and TRBJ2-7, is KAGVTQTPRYLIKTRGQQVTLSCSPISGHRSVSWYQQTPGQGLQFLFEYFSETQRNKGNFPGRFSGRQFSNSRSEMNVSTLELGDSALYLCASSWTGSSYEQYFGPGTRLTVT.

This clone was detected a few times. The V gene is TRBV28, the J gene TRBJ2-7; 7 nucleotides line up with TRBD2. CDR3 size: 16 residues. Germline V CDR1 and CDR2: MDHEN, SYDVKM. The V segment lost 2 bases and the J segment 3 bases; nucleotides outside the gene matches: 10. The CDR3 sequence is CASSLRSLRGNYEQYF. CDR3 nucleotide sequence: TGTGCCAGCAGTTTAAGGAGCCTGCGGGGGAACTACGAGCAGTACTTC.

The chain combines TRBV5-1 with TRBJ2-1; tentative D call: TRBD2 (5 bases). CDR3 length: 14 amino acids. Germline assignment: CDR1 SGHRS and CDR2 YFSETQ. Trimming removed 0 bases from V and 8 bases from J, with 12 bases in between. The CDR3 sequence is CASSLVQVEDEQFF. DNA for the CDR3: TGCGCCAGCAGCTTGGTACAAGTGGAGGATGAGCAGTTCTTC.

Turning to this clone: Other DNA variants within this sample encode the same CDR3. The chain joins TRBV13 to TRBJ2-3, with a tentative D call TRBD1 (6 bases). The CDR3 runs to 14 residues. V lost 2 bases, J lost 1 base, and 7 bases lay in between. Per the germline V gene, CDR1 is PRHDT and CDR2 is FYEKMQ (reference sequence). DNA of the CDR3: TGTGCCAGCAGCTTAAGACAGGGCACAGATACGCAGTATTTT. The encoded protein is CASSLRQGTDTQYF.

This clone was detected only a few times. The chain couples TRBV5-1 to TRBJ2-5; D ambiguous. CDR1 and CDR2 from the germline V gene are SGHRS and YFSETQ. Trimming left V 4 bases short and J 1 base short, with 14 bases between. This CDR3 is built from 15 residues. The CDR3 coding sequence is TGCGCCAGCAGCGCTACGGGTCCTTTCCAAGAGACCCAGTACTTC. Amino acids: CASSATGPFQETQYF. Full variable domain (missing parts from reference TRBV5-1 and TRBJ2-5): KAGVTQTPRYLIKTRGQQVTLSCSPISGHRSVSWYQQTPGQGLQFLFEYFSETQRNKGNFPGRFSGRQFSNSRSEMNVSTLELGDSALYLCASSATGPFQETQYFGPGTRLLVL.

This sequence joins TRBV7-9 and TRBJ2-5, with a tentative D call TRBD2 (6 bases). The CDR3 has 17 amino acids. Germline V gene sequence: CDR1 SEHNR, CDR2 FQNEAQ (reference sequence). V lost 4 bases and J 5 bases, leaving 23 bases between the germline ends. As DNA, the CDR3 is TGTGCCAGCAGCTCGGAGGGACGGGGAAAAGCACTTGAGACCCAGTACTTC. It encodes CASSSEGRGKALETQYF.

The chain couples TRBV11-2 to TRBJ2-3; 12 nucleotides agree with TRBD1. The CDR3 contains 17 residues. V trimming: 6 bases; J trimming: 1 base; junction bases outside the gene matches: 8. Per germline, CDR1 SGHAT and CDR2 FQNNGV. This CDR3 is CASSSSGTGGGTDTQYF. Written as DNA, the CDR3 is TGTGCCAGCAGTTCCTCCGGGACAGGGGGCGGCACAGATACGCAGTATTTT.

The rearrangement uses TRBV5-1 and TRBJ2-1; D may be TRBD1 (6 bases). Germline V lookup: CDR1 SGHRS, CDR2 YFSETQ. This CDR3 has 16 amino acids. V lost 0 bases to trimming and J lost 0 bases, with 10 bases between them. In DNA form, the CDR3 reads TGCGCCAGCAGCTTGGAGGCAGGGGTCTCCTACAATGAGCAGTTCTTC. It specifies CASSLEAGVSYNEQFF.

The chain recombines TRBV4-1 with TRBJ2-2, with 7 bases matching TRBD1. V was pared by 0 bases and J by 0 bases, with 10 bases of the junction left unmatched. Germline V gene lookup returns CDR1 MGHRA and CDR2 YSYEKL. This CDR3 is built from 19 residues. In nucleotides, the CDR3 is TGCGCCAGCAGCCAAGATAAGGGGGCCGGAACTGCGAACACCGGGGAGCTGTTTTTT. Translation gives CASSQDKGAGTANTGELFF.

The chain joins TRBV12-2 to TRBJ1-4; whether TRBD1, the table's D call, matches the DNA was not checked. TRBV12-2 is shown as a pseudogene. The CDR3 is made up of 15 amino acids. The CDR3 coding sequence is TGTGCAAGGACCGGGCAGGGGAGACCTAATGAAAAACTGTTTTTT. Translation: CARTGQGRPNEKLFF.

The chain couples TRBV5-5 to TRBJ2-5; 10 positions match TRBD1. Germline trimming cut 3 bases from V and 4 bases from J; bases unmatched to any gene: 3. Germline V gives CDR1 SGHKS, CDR2 YYEKEE (reference sequence). The CDR3 is 14 amino acids. The CDR3 is CASSSRTGGETQYF. For the CDR3, the DNA is TGTGCCAGCAGCTCCCGGACAGGGGGAGAGACCCAGTACTTC.